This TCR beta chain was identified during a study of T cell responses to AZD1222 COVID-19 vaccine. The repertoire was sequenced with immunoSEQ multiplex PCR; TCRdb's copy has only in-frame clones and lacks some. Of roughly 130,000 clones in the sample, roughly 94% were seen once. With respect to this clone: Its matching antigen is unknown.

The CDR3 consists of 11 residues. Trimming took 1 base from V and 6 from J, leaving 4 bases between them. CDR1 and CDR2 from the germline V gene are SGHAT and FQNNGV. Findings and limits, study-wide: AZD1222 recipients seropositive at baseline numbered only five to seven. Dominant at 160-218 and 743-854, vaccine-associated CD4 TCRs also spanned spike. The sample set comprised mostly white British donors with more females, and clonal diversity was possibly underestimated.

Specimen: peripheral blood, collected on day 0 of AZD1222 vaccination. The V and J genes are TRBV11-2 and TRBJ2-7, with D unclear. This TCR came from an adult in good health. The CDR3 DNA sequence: TGTGCCAGCAGCTTAGGGACCGAGCAGTACTTC. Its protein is CASSLGTEQYF.